This TCR beta chain was recovered during a study of cytomegalovirus exposure and HLA in healthy donors (dated by TCRdb to 2015 to 2018). Regarding the complete study: An earlier analysis of several hundred of the donors reported over 250 Gb of sequence data and 90 million to 120 million unique TCR beta sequences obtained from some 170 million T cells. Approximately 330 gigabases of sequencing data and 91 million or so unique TCR sequences made up an early release that covered nearly 650 HLA-typed donors. The genetic ancestry cluster associated with self-reported Caucasian donors included 81% of the 300 to 450 genotyped donors. The study was designed to test whether signatures of past pathogen exposure could be identified by cataloging public T cell receptors. The study used immunosequencing to profile the T cell repertoires of approximately 650 subjects and linked those repertoires to cytomegalovirus serostatus. In addition to the first cohort of 666 subjects, a separate validation cohort of 120 different subjects was used. To predict cytomegalovirus infection status, the study brought together high-throughput TCR immunosequencing, statistical association of individual TCRs with disease status, and machine learning. A later analysis re-analyzed previously published TCR beta repertoires from about 600 donors and added high-resolution HLA genotyping to study TCR occurrence patterns. The later analysis used no new phenotypic data to find candidate immune exposures, relying instead on TCR beta sequences and their occurrence across donors. In an earlier analysis of 500 to 650 of the donors, high-throughput TCR beta sequencing was used to judge whether each TCR beta V gene segment behaved as functional or pseudogenic. Alongside the repertoire data, information on donor age, sex, ethnicity and CMV serostatus was compiled. Genome-wide SNP genotypes for about 65% of the 666 donors were used in a later genetic analysis, which treated that subset as a discovery cohort. All discovery cohort repertoires had been generated using a single sequencing platform. Both class I and class II loci were covered by HLA typing, at four-digit resolution. Typing coverage varied by locus: about 620-640 donors for A, B, C, DRB1 and DQB1; roughly 560 for DQA1; more than 600 for DPA1; 450 to 480 for DPB1. Five DR-DQ haplotypes were handled as single units for association and clustering, since linkage in the cohort was strong. Among some 400 genotyped donors of the cohort, an average of approximately 200,000 unique TCR beta nucleotide sequences was sequenced per donor, of which 15% to 20% were non-productive.

To prepare the library, the immunoSEQ multiplex PCR assay was applied. The multiplex PCR relied on a mix of 60 forward primers for TCR Vbeta segments and 13 reverse primers for TCR Jbeta segments. The CDR3 region of rearranged TCR beta genes was amplified from genomic DNA with a multiplex PCR assay. The amplified TCR beta libraries were sequenced on the Illumina HiSeq System as 87-base-pair reads. Per the original workflow: Across the roughly 600 repertoires, a later analysis counted tens of millions of unique TCR beta chains, approximately 10 million of which were shared by at least two donors. Raw reads were error-corrected and collapsed into unique sequences by a nearest-neighbor algorithm in which closely related sequences were merged to remove PCR and sequencing errors. To assign V, D and J gene segments, CDR3 sequences were aligned to IMGT reference sequences. For a sequence to be retained, a match of at least six nucleotides to both a V gene segment and a J gene segment was required. Rearrangements were called productive when the CDR3 lacked stop codons and stayed in frame with V and J; all others were non-productive. CDR3 was defined by IMGT convention, running from the second conserved V-encoded cysteine to the conserved J-encoded phenylalanine. The earlier analysis of about 610 of the donors excluded any sequence lacking an unambiguous match to a single V gene segment. In an earlier analysis of approximately 590 of the donors, V segments were called functional above 56.7% productive rearrangements and were called segregating when the between-donor standard deviation exceeded 5%. To diagnose cytomegalovirus status from the catalog of TCR beta chain sequences, a statistical classification framework was built. A later analysis assigned V and J genes by comparing TCR nucleotide sequences with IMGT/GENE-DB human TR gene sequences. The TCRdist pipeline was used in a later analysis to assign CDR3 sequences and most-parsimonious VDJ recombination scenarios. A later analysis defined each TCR beta chain by its CDR3 amino acid sequence plus V-gene family, and excluded reads lacking a unique V-gene family. To address suspected cross-contamination and a sequencing artifact, a later analysis removed a few hundred highly shared, low-generation-probability nucleotide sequences. A later analysis calculated a clonal expansion index for each public chain from normalized within-repertoire ranks of inferred template counts. A later analysis computed generation probabilities with a VDJ recombination model fitted to out-of-frame rearrangements, and checked the results against IGoR. A later analysis scored TCR-TCR, TCR-HLA and TCR-CMV co-occurrence with hypergeometric tests, applying a repertoire-size bias correction to TCR pairs. False discovery rates were estimated in a later analysis by permuting HLA or CMV assignments 20 times. In a later analysis, co-occurring TCRs were grouped using DBSCAN, and TCRdist sequence similarity was added for clustering within HLA-allele-positive subsets. For co-occurrence clustering, repertoires with fewer than 30,000 or more than 120,000 public chains were excluded, along with about five repertoires with anomalous nucleotide sharing. The clones in this table, taken by TCRdb from immuneACCESS, are in-frame only. Not every clone is retained; where verified, under half of the shortfall comes from an unresolved V gene, and the cause of the rest is unknown. V and J calls and clone size are as listed in that table; D and trimming were resolved from the DNA. Recorded for this sample are roughly 100,000 clones; roughly 79% of them occurred a single time. Jointly, the top ten make up around 6% of the sample.

This clone came up a few times. Its antigen is unknown. The input lacks base qualities; no much larger clone sits a single base away. General findings and caveats noted by the study authors: In an earlier analysis of fewer than 700 of the donors, most TCR beta V segments appeared in productive rearrangements about 90% or about 30% of the time, broadly matching IMGT annotations. In a later analysis, TCR association rates were found to vary across HLA loci, with the most associated TCRs seen for DRB1 alleles and the fewest for HLA-C alleles. Sequencing depth was assumed to be roughly uniform across donors in the presence/absence analyses, though that assumption may not hold. In a later analysis, most CMV-associated TCR beta chains were found to appear HLA-restricted, with HLA associations seemingly driven largely by CMV exposure. In this cohort, only TCR beta chains were sequenced, and detectable features were limited by the absence of alpha or paired-chain data. In a later analysis, some 18,000 TCR beta sequences were associated with specific HLA alleles at a false discovery rate of 0.05. Three of the identified cytomegalovirus-associated TCR beta chains were confirmed in vitro to be specific for cytomegalovirus antigens. A later analysis reported that several top co-occurrence clusters appeared linked to parvovirus B19, influenza, CMV and Epstein-Barr virus. In a later genetic analysis, a missense DCLRE1C variant was associated with V-gene and J-gene trimming of TCR beta chains, and the association was replicated in an independent cohort. Correlated functional status among segregating V segments might reflect linkage disequilibrium, but an unknown experimental factor could not be ruled out. It was suggested by the authors that the approach could potentially be generalized to other disease states and immunological phenotypes. Most TCR sequences were observed very rarely across donors, whereas some public TCRs were present in many individuals. In the study, approximately 160 TCR beta chains were listed as associated with cytomegalovirus. Because HLA typing was unavailable for some donors at each locus, only the typed subset was used in association tests. A further reported finding was that TCR beta sequences accurately predicted the HLA-A and HLA-B alleles for most subjects in the first cohort. Seventeen rarely observed V segments, including chromosome 9 orphons, were excluded from the earlier analysis of some 590 of the donors because counts were too low. The only immune exposure information available for the cohort was CMV serostatus. When HLA alleles, especially DR and DQ, strongly co-occurred, attributing TCR associations to individual alleles was difficult. A group of highly shared sequence variants was considered likely to be a technical artifact of the sequencing pipeline. The classifier was reported to diagnose cytomegalovirus status with high specificity and sensitivity in both the original and validation cohorts. A later analysis found that HLA-associated TCR beta chains were more clonally expanded and had lower generation probabilities than equally common non-associated chains. A later genetic analysis reported fewer N-insertions in productive TCRs among donors in an Asian-associated ancestry cluster than the roughly 640-donor mean.

The cohort consisted of hundreds of healthy bone marrow donors. All cohort members were sampled while nominally healthy, although unrecorded immune exposures were likely present. The donor was CMV seronegative and belonged to the group of over 300 seronegative cohort members. A peripheral blood sample was collected from each donor, and TCR beta sequencing was performed on peripheral blood mononuclear cells. The Qiagen DNeasy Blood Extraction Kit was used to extract genomic DNA from the blood cell samples. The source of this sequence is a male donor in good health and CMV-seronegative. The sequencing sample was made of PBMCs.

The CDR3 region has the sequence CASSGPGTGGNIQYF. The base sequence is TGTGCCAGCAGTGGGCCCGGGACAGGGGGAAACATTCAGTACTTC. This receptor chain uses TRBV2 and TRBJ2-4, and 11 junctional nucleotides match TRBD1. Trimming removed 4 bases from V and 6 bases from J; the gene matches leave 5 bases unexplained. The CDR3, from cysteine to phenylalanine, totals 15 residues. Of all the DNA, just the CDR3 is kept, 45 bases in frame from base 1. The germline V gene yields SNHLY for CDR1 and FYNNEI for CDR2. Beyond the CDR3, the reference TRBV2 and TRBJ2-4 genes provide the residues; the full variable domain reads: EPEVTQTPSHQVTQMGQEVILRCVPISNHLYFYWYRQILGQKVEFLVSFYNNEISEKSEIFDDQFSVERPDGSNFTLKIRSTKLEDSAMYFCASSGPGTGGNIQYFGAGTRLSVL.